Each of the 13 T cell receptor beta chains below was sequenced from the same sample in a study of blood T cells in healthy people across ages. Sample-barcoded 5' priming and a J-beta primer mix drove a second PCR of 7 to 11 cycles. TCRdb fed the 5' RACE reads into MiXCR, producing one record per CDR3 protein. The sample has under 700,000 distinct CDR3 sequences; around 24% are singletons. The same specimen was also included in a second study, on T cells of mothers and their children.

Input material: blood. All receptors come from a boy under 18 in good health.

Turning to this clonotype: At one end the junction does not follow the germline gene, possibly because of a read error. V gene TRBV3-1 combines with J gene TRBJ1-2; D is ambiguous. CDR1 is LGHDT and CDR2 is YNNKEL in the germline V gene (reference sequence). The CDR3 spans 15 residues. CDR3 loop: CASSPSTADVYGYTF. In nucleotides, the CDR3 is TGTGCCAGTAGCCCGAGTACGGCCGATGTCTATGGCTACACCTTC.

This rearrangement joins TRBV7-9 to TRBJ2-7, with no clear D. Germline CDR1 and CDR2: SEHNR and FQNEAQ (reference sequence). This CDR3 is built from 12 residues. Trimming stripped 1 base from V and 6 bases from J, with 7 bases between. CDR3 sequence: CASSLGPAEQYF. The DNA of the CDR3 is TGTGCCAGCAGCTTAGGTCCGGCCGAGCAGTACTTC.

The rearrangement uses TRBV4-3 and TRBJ2-2, with unresolved D. Trimming removed 6 bases at V and 7 bases at J, with 12 bases between. CDR1 is LGHNA, CDR2 YSLEER, per germline. The CDR3 loop spans 13 amino acids. The CDR3 is CASRVDSSGELFF. The CDR3 region has the DNA TGCGCCAGCAGGGTAGACTCTAGCGGGGAGCTGTTTTTT.

V is TRBV28 and J is TRBJ2-5; 7 bases are a match to TRBD2. Germline CDR1 and CDR2: MDHEN and SYDVKM. V lost 6 bases to trimming and J lost 3 bases; unmatched junction nucleotides: 10. The CDR3 spans 15 residues. The CDR3 protein is CASSLSGAGEETQYF. CDR3 coding DNA: TGTGCCAGCAGCCTTTCTGGGGCGGGGGAAGAGACCCAGTACTTC.

This clonotype has only a few counts. The rearrangement links TRBV18 to TRBJ2-4; TRBD1 agrees at 7 bases. With V trimmed by 1 base and J by 1 base, 10 bases remained unmatched. The V gene's germline CDR1 is KGHSH and CDR2 LQKENI. The CDR3 is 18 residues long. The CDR3 DNA is TGTGCCAGCTCACCACTTCCGGGACAGTGGGAGGCCAAAAACATTCAGTACTTC. Translation gives CASSPLPGQWEAKNIQYF.

This clonotype occurred a few times. The junction and the germline gene differ at one end; a read error may be behind it. This chain joins TRBV2 and TRBJ2-5, with TRBD1 matching 9 bases. There are 14 residues in the CDR3. The germline V gene encodes CDR1 SNHLY and CDR2 FYNNEI. DNA for the CDR3: TGTGCCAGCCAACCGGGACAGGGAATCTTCGAGCAGTATTTC. Translated: CASQPGQGIFEQYF.

The table lists this clonotype with a few counts. The V call is TRBV7-3, the J call TRBJ1-3; 10 bases are shared with TRBD1. CDR3 size: 17 residues. The germline gives CDR1 SGHTA, CDR2 FQGTGA. The V and J ends lost 1 base and 0 bases, in that order; junction bases with no gene match: 3. DNA for the CDR3: TGTGCCAGCAGCTTAATGGGGACAGGGGTCTCTGGAAACACCATATATTTT. Translating it yields CASSLMGTGVSGNTIYF.

V and J are TRBV12-3 or TRBV12-4 and TRBJ2-5; 11 bases are shared with TRBD1. The J call may not be correct, given that the DNA end is closer to TRBJ2-1. The CDR3 consists of 15 residues. The CDR3: CASTRGTGGYNEQFF. The CDR3 DNA sequence: TGTGCCAGCACCAGGGGGACAGGGGGATACAATGAGCAGTTCTTC.

This chain connects TRBV12-3 or TRBV12-4 to TRBJ2-1, with a weak D call TRBD2 (5 bases). Trimming removed 5 bases at V and 3 bases at J, with 14 bases between. The CDR3 consists of 15 residues. The CDR3 here is CASSVRWGDYNEQFF. As DNA, the CDR3 is TGTGCCAGCAGTGTCCGATGGGGAGACTACAATGAGCAGTTCTTC.

This clonotype was seen ten or more times. The V gene is TRBV10-2, the J gene TRBJ2-5; TRBD2 might be the D (6 bases). The CDR3 covers 12 residues. V was clipped by 8 bases and J by 5 bases, with 12 bases between them. Per the germline V gene, CDR1 is WSHSY and CDR2 is SAAADI. The CDR3, as DNA: TGCGCCAGCGGGCGGGAATGGGAGACCCAGTACTTC. It is translated as CASGREWETQYF.

This clonotype has more than one count but fewer than ten. The V call is TRBV27, the J call TRBJ1-1, with D possibly TRBD1 on 6 matching bases. The V gene's germline CDR1 is MNHEY and CDR2 SMNVEV (reference sequence). This CDR3 spans 17 amino acids. V was clipped by 2 bases and J by 0 bases, with 16 bases between them. CDR3 region: CASSLKITGTMNTEAFF. CDR3 DNA: TGTGCCAGCAGTTTAAAAATAACAGGGACCATGAACACTGAAGCTTTCTTT.

This clonotype was seen a handful of times. This chain connects TRBV4-1 to TRBJ2-6; the D call may be TRBD1 or TRBD2 (5 bases each). The length of the CDR3 is 14 residues. Germline loops: CDR1 MGHRA, CDR2 YSYEKL. Trimming left V 8 bases short and J 5 bases short, with 13 bases between. CDR3 in amino acids: CASRDLFRANVLTF. As DNA, the CDR3 is TGCGCCAGCCGGGACCTTTTCAGGGCCAACGTCCTGACTTTC.

The chain employs TRBV9 and TRBJ2-5, with a weak D call TRBD2 (5 bases). CDR3 length: 15 amino acids. The V gene lost 2 bases and the J gene lost 4 bases, with 15 bases spanning the gap. CDR1 is SGDLS and CDR2 is YYNGEE in the germline V gene. The CDR3 region has the DNA TGTGCCAGCAGCGTCGGACTGCGCGGGTTAGAGACCCAGTACTTC. Translation: CASSVGLRGLETQYF.